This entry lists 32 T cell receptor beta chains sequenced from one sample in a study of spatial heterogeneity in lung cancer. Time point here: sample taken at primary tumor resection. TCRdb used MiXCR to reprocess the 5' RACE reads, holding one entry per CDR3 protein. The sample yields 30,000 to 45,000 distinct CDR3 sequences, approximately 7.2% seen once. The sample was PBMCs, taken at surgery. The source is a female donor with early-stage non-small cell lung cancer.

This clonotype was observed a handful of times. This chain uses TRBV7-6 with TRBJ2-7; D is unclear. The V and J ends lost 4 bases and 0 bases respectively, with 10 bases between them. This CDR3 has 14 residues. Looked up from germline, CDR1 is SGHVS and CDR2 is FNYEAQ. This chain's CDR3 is CASSSGRNSYEQYF. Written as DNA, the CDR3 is TGTGCCAGCAGCTCAGGACGGAACTCCTACGAGCAGTACTTC.

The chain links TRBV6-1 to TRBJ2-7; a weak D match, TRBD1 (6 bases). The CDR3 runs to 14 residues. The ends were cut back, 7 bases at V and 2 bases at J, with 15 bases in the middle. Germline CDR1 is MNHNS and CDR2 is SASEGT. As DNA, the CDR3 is TGTGCCAGCATCGAGGGGGTCGGGACCTACGAGCAGTACTTC. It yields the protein CASIEGVGTYEQYF.

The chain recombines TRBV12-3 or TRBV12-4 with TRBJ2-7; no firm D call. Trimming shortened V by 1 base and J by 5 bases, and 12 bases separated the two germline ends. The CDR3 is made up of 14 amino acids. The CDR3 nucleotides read TGTGCCAGCAGTTTAGACGGAGCAACCCACGAGCAGTACTTC. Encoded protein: CASSLDGATHEQYF.

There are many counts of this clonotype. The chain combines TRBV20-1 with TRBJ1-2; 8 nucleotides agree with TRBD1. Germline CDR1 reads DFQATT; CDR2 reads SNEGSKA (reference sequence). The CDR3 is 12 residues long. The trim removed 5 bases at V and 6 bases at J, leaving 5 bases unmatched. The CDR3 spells CSAYPTGDGYTF. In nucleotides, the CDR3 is TGCAGTGCTTACCCGACAGGGGATGGCTACACCTTC.

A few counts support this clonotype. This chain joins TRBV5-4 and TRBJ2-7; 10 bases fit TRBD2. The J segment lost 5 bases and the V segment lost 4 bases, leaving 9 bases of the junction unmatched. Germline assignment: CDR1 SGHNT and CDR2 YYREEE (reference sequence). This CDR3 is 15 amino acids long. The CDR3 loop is CASSPTSGELDEQYF. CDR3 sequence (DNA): TGTGCCAGCAGCCCTACTAGCGGGGAGCTCGACGAGCAGTACTTC.

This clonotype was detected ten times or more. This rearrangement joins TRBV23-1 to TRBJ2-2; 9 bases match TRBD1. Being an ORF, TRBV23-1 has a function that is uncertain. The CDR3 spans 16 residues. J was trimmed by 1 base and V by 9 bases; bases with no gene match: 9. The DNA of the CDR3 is TGCGCCAGTACCTTTAGGGACAGGGAGAACACCGGGGAGCTGTTTTTT. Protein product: CASTFRDRENTGELFF.

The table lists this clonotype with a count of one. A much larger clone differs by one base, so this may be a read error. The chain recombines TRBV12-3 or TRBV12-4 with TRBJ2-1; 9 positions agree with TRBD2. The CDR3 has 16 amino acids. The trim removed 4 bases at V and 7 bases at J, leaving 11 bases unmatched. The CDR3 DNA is TGTGCCAGCAGTTCCTCACTAGCGGGCCTACTTAATGAGCAGTTCTTC. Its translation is CASSSSLAGLLNEQFF.

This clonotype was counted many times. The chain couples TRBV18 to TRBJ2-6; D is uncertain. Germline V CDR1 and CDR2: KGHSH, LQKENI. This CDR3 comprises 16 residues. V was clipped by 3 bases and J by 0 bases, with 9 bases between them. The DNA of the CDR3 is TGTGCCAGCTCACCCCAACGGTTCTCTGGGGCCAACGTCCTGACTTTC. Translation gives CASSPQRFSGANVLTF.

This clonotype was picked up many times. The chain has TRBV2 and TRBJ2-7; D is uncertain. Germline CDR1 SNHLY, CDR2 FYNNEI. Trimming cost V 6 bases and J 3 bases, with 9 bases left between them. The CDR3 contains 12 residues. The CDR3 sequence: CASRRRSYEQYF. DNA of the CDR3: TGTGCCAGCAGGAGGAGAAGCTACGAGCAGTACTTC.

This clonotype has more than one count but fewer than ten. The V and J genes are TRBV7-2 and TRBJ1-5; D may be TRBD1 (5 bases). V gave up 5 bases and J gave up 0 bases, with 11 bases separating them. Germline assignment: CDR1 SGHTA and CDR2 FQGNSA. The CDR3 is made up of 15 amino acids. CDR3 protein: CASSHDSNSNQPQHF. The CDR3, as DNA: TGTGCCAGCAGCCACGACAGTAATAGCAATCAGCCCCAGCATTTT.

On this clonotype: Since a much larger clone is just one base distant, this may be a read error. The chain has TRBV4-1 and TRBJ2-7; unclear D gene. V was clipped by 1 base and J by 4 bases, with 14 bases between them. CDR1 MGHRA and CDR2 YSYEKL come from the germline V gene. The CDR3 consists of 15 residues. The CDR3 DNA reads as TGCGCCAGCAGCCAAGTTAGCAGGTCGGTATACGAGCAGTACTTC. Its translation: CASSQVSRSVYEQYF.

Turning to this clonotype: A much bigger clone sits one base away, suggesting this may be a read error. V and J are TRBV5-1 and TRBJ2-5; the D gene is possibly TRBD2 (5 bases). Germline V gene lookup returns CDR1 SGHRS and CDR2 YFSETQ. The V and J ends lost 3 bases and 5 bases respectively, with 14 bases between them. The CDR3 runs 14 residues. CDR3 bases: TGCGCCAGCAGCTGGGGAGAGCCACAGGAGACCCAGTACTTC. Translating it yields CASSWGEPQETQYF.

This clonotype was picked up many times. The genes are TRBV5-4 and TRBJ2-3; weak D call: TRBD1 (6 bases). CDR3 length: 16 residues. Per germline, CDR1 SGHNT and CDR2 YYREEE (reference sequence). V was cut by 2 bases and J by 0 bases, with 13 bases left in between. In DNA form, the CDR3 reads TGTGCCAGCAGCTTACTGGACAGCTCTAGCACAGATACGCAGTATTTT. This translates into CASSLLDSSSTDTQYF.

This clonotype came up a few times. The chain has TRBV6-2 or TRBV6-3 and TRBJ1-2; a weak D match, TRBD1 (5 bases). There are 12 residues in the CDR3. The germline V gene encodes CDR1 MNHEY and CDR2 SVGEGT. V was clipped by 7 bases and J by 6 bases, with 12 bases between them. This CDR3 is CASNDLTDGYTF. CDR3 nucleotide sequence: TGTGCCAGCAACGACTTGACAGATGGCTACACCTTC.

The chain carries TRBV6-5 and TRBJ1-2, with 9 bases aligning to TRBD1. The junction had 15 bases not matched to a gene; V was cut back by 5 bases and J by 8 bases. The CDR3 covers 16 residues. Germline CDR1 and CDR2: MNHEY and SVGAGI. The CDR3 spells CASSNRNLRDREGYTF. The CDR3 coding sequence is TGTGCCAGCAGTAACCGAAACCTCCGGGACAGGGAAGGCTACACCTTC.

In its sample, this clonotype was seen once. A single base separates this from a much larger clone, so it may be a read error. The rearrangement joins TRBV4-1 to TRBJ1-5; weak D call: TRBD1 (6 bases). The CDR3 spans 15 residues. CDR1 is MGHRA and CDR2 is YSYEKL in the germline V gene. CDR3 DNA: TGCGCCAGCAGCCACTACAGGGATAGCACTCAGCCCCAGCATTTT. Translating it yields CASSHYRDSTQPQHF.

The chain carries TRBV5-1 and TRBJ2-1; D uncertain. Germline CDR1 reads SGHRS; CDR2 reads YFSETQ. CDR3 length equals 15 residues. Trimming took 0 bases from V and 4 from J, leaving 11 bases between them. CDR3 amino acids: CASSLVGDPYNEQFF. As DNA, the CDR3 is TGCGCCAGCAGCTTGGTCGGAGACCCTTACAATGAGCAGTTCTTC.

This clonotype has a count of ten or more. CDR3 in amino acids: CASSLLAGEGDTQYF. CDR3 DNA sequence: TGTGCCAGCAGTTTATTAGCGGGAGAGGGAGATACGCAGTATTTT. This chain links TRBV27 with TRBJ2-3, with 9 bases identical to TRBD2. CDR1 MNHEY and CDR2 SMNVEV come from the germline V gene (reference sequence). This CDR3 comprises 15 residues. Trimming removed 1 base from V and 5 bases from J; junction bases left unmatched: 4.

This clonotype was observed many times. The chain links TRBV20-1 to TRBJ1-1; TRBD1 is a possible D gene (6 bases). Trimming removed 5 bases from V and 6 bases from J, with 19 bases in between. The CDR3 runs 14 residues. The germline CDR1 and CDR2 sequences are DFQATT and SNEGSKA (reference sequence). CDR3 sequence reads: CSAANRESVPEAFF. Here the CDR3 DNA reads TGCAGTGCTGCCAACAGGGAATCCGTCCCTGAAGCTTTCTTT.

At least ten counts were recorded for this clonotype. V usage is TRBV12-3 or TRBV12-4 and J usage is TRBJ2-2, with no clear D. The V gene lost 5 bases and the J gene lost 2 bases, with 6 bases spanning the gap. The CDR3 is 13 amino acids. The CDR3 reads CASSPDNTGELFF. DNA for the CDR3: TGTGCCAGCAGTCCTGACAACACCGGGGAGCTGTTTTTT.

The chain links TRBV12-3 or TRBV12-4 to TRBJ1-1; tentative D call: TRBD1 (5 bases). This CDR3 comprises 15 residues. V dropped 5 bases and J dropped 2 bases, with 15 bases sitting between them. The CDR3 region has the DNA TGTGCCAGCAGTCCACCCCTGGGACTCAACACTGAAGCTTTCTTT. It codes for CASSPPLGLNTEAFF.

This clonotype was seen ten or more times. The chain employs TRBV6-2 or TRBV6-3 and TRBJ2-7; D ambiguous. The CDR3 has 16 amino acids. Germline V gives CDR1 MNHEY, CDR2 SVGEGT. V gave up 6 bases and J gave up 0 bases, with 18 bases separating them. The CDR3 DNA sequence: TGTGCCAGCAGAAAGGCCTTCGGGCCCAGCTCCTACGAGCAGTACTTC. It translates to CASRKAFGPSSYEQYF.

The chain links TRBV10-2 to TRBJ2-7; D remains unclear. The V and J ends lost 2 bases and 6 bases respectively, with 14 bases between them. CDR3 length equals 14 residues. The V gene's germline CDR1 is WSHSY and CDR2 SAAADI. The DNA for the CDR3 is TGCGCCAGCAGTGAGGTTCTGGCTACGGGCGAGCAGTACTTC. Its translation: CASSEVLATGEQYF.

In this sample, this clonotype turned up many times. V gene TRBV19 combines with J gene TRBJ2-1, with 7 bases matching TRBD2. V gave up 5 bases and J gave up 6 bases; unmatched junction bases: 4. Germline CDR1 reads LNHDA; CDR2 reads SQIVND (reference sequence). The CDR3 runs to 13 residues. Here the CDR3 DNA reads TGTGCCAGTAGTGAGACTAGCTTCAATGAGCAGTTCTTC. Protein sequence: CASSETSFNEQFF.

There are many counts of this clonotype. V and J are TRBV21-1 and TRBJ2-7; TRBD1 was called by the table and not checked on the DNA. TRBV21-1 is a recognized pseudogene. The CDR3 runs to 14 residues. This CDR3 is CASSKIQEAYEQYF. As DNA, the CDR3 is TGTGCCAGCAGCAAGATACAGGAAGCCTACGAGCAGTACTTC.

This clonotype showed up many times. The CDR3 reads CASKWGGSGANVLTF. The DNA of the CDR3 is TGTGCCAGCAAATGGGGGGGTTCTGGGGCCAACGTCCTGACTTTC. The chain combines TRBV6-1 with TRBJ2-6; 7 bases map to TRBD2. The CDR3 contains 15 residues. From germline, CDR1 is MNHNS and CDR2 SASEGT. V trimming: 7 bases; J trimming: 1 base; junction bases outside the gene matches: 4.

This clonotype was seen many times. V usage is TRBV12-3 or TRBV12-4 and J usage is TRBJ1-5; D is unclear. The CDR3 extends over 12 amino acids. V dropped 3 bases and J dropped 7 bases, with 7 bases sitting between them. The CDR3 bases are TGTGCCAGCAGTTTTCTCGTCCAGCCCCAGCATTTT. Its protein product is CASSFLVQPQHF.

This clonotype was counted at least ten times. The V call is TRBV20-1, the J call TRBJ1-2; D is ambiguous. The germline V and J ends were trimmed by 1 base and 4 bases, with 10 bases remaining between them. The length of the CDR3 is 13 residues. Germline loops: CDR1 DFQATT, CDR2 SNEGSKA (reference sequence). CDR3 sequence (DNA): TGCAGTGCTAGAGTCCTGGGCGGCTATGGCTACACCTTC. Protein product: CSARVLGGYGYTF.

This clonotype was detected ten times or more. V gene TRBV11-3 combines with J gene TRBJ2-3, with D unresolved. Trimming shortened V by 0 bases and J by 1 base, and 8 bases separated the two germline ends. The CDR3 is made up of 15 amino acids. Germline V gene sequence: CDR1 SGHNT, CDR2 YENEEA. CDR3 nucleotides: TGTGCCAGCAGCTTAGACGGCCGTGGCACAGATACGCAGTATTTT. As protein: CASSLDGRGTDTQYF.

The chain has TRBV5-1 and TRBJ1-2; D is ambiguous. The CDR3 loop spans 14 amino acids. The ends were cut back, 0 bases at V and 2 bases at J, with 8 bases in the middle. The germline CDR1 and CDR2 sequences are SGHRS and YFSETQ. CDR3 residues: CASSLGTVNYGYTF. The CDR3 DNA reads TGCGCCAGCAGCTTGGGCACAGTCAACTATGGCTACACCTTC.

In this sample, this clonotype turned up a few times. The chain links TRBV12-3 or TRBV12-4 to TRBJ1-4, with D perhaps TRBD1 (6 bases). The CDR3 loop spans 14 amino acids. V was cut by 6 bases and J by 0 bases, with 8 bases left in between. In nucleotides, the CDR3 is TGTGCCAGCAGCCGACAGGCAACTAATGAAAAACTGTTTTTT. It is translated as CASSRQATNEKLFF.

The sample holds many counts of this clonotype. The CDR3: CASSFYGSSYEQYF. The CDR3 DNA sequence: TGTGCCAGCAGCTTCTACGGGAGCTCCTACGAGCAGTACTTC. The rearrangement joins TRBV5-6 to TRBJ2-7; D is perhaps TRBD2 (6 bases). CDR1 is SGHDT and CDR2 is YYEEEE in the germline V gene. This CDR3 region has 14 residues. V was pared by 2 bases and J by 0 bases, with 9 bases between. Full variable domain (remainder filled in from reference TRBV5-6 and TRBJ2-7): DAGVTQSPTHLIKTRGQQVTLRCSPKSGHDTVSWYQQALGQGPQFIFQYYEEEERQRGNFPDRFSGHQFPNYSSELNVNALLLGDSALYLCASSFYGSSYEQYFGPGTRLTVT.